The rows below give T cell receptor beta chains drawn from one sample of a study of T cell changes during pregnancy in multiple sclerosis. Using immunoSEQ multiplex PCR, the repertoire was profiled, and TCRdb retains in-frame clones only, with some absent. The sample carries about 52,000 clones, approximately 90% recorded once. The specimen was CD4+ T cells from peripheral blood mononuclear cells, collected before pregnancy. The receptors originated from a female donor with multiple sclerosis, enrolled in a pregnancy study. CDR3s include the opening cysteine and the closing phenylalanine or tryptophan. D genes are given only for firm matches. Not every row has a clone size; where given, it reads once, few, many or a size class.

j_gene,v_gene,abundance,d_gene,CDR3nt,CDR3aa
TRBJ1-2,TRBV5-6,NA,NA,TGTGCCAGCGGGGCAGTGGGCAACTCTTATGGCTACACCTTC,CASGAVGNSYGYTF
TRBJ1-5,TRBV4-1,NA,NA,TGCGCCAGCAGCCAGCGGTTGGGGGCTCAGCCCCAGCATTTT,CASSQRLGAQPQHF
TRBJ1-5,TRBV10-3,NA,TRBD1,TGTGCCACGGGACAGGGGGCTGAGCCCCAGCATTTT,CATGQGAEPQHF
TRBJ2-3,TRBV6-5,NA,TRBD1,TGTGCCAGCAGTTACCGGACAGGGCGGACAGATACGCAGTATTTT,CASSYRTGRTDTQYF
TRBJ2-5,TRBV6-5,NA,NA,TGTGCCAGCAAGCCGGAGGGGCGAGAGACCCAGTACTTC,CASKPEGRETQYF
TRBJ2-3,TRBV11-2,NA,TRBD2,TGTGCCAGCAGTTTAGGGACTACCACAGATACGCAGTATTTT,CASSLGTTTDTQYF
TRBJ2-6,TRBV12-5,NA,NA,TGTGCTAGTGGTTCAGGGGATGGGGCCAACGTCCTGACTTTC,CASGSGDGANVLTF
TRBJ2-7,TRBV6-1,NA,NA,TGTGCCAGCAGTGAATCGGCGCAGGGGGGCTACGAGCAGTACTTC,CASSESAQGGYEQYF
TRBJ2-2,TRBV11-1,NA,NA,TGTGCCAGCAGCTTAGGGCTAGTCGTTTCTAACACCGGGGAGCTGTTTTTT,CASSLGLVVSNTGELFF
TRBJ1-5,TRBV7-9,NA,NA,TGTGCCAGCAGCTTAGTAAGGGGAGGGGCCCGACCCAATCAGCCCCAGCATTTT,CASSLVRGGARPNQPQHF
TRBJ1-1,TRBV30,NA,NA,TGTGCCTGGAGGAACAGGCCGACCACTGAAGCTTTCTTT,CAWRNRPTTEAFF
TRBJ1-1,TRBV7-2,NA,NA,TGTGCCAGCAGCTTATACCCCGGGGGGCTGGGGGACACTGAAGCTTTCTTT,CASSLYPGGLGDTEAFF
TRBJ2-1,TRBV6-5,once,TRBD2,TGTGCCAGCAGTTACTCGATGGGACTAGCGCTAAGTGAGCAGTTCTTC,CASSYSMGLALSEQFF
TRBJ1-4,TRBV6-1,NA,NA,TGTGCCAGCAGCCTCCGAGGTGAAAAACTGTTTTTT,CASSLRGEKLFF
TRBJ1-2,TRBV27,NA,TRBD1,TGTGCCAGCAGCTCAGGGGACAGGGATTACTATGGCTACACCTTC,CASSSGDRDYYGYTF
TRBJ2-7,TRBV10-3,NA,NA,TGTGCCATCAGTGTAGGCGGAGGAGGACAGTCCTCCTACGAGCAGTACTTC,CAISVGGGGQSSYEQYF
TRBJ2-3,TRBV4-3,NA,TRBD2,TGCGCCAGCAGCCAAGCACTAGCGGGAACAGATACGCAGTATTTT,CASSQALAGTDTQYF
TRBJ2-2,TRBV11-2,NA,NA,TGTGCCAGCAGCTCTTATATTCGAGCCCAGCGAGGCACCGGGGAGCTGTTTTTT,CASSSYIRAQRGTGELFF
TRBJ1-1,TRBV6-6,NA,NA,TGTGCCAGCAGTCCCACAGGGTACCTCACTGAAGCTTTCTTT,CASSPTGYLTEAFF
TRBJ2-7,TRBV4-1,NA,NA,TGCGCCAGCAGCCAAGATAATCTGGGAGTTATATTGGGCGAGCAGTACTTC,CASSQDNLGVILGEQYF
TRBJ2-5,TRBV7-3,NA,NA,TGTGCCAGCAGCTCCAGGGTCCAGGAGACCCAGTACTTC,CASSSRVQETQYF
TRBJ2-3,TRBV7-2,NA,NA,TGTGCCAGCAGGCGAGCTAGCACAGATACGCAGTATTTT,CASRRASTDTQYF
TRBJ2-2,TRBV13,NA,TRBD1,TGTGCCAGCAGCTCCTCAAGACAGGGCTGGGCCGGGGAGCTGTTTTTT,CASSSSRQGWAGELFF
TRBJ2-7,TRBV6-6,NA,TRBD2,TGTGCCAGCAGTGACCCTAGCGGGAGGGCATACGAGCAGTACTTC,CASSDPSGRAYEQYF
TRBJ1-6,TRBV4-2,NA,TRBD1,TGTGCCAGCAGCCAAGATCCCACAGGGGTGAATTCACCCCTCCACTTT,CASSQDPTGVNSPLHF
TRBJ1-1,TRBV30,few,NA,TGTGCCTGGAGTGCGCCGAATTCGGGAGCCACTGAAGCTTTCTTT,CAWSAPNSGATEAFF
TRBJ2-5,TRBV5-6,NA,NA,TGTGCCAGCAGCCCCACTCGGGATCTCAAGGAGACCCAGTACTTC,CASSPTRDLKETQYF
TRBJ1-1,TRBV7-9,once,TRBD1,TGTGCCAGCAGCACCCGGACAGGGGCCCCCGCGAACACTGAAGCTTTCTTT,CASSTRTGAPANTEAFF
TRBJ1-2,TRBV19,NA,NA,TGTGCCAGTAGTTACTTGACAGGAGCTAACTATGGCTACACCTTC,CASSYLTGANYGYTF
TRBJ2-1,TRBV7-9,NA,TRBD2,TGTGCCAGCAGCGCGGGGACTAGCGGCGACGAGCAGTTCTTC,CASSAGTSGDEQFF
TRBJ2-7,TRBV19,NA,NA,TGTGCCAGTATAGGGGATTCTACCTACGAGCAGTACTTC,CASIGDSTYEQYF
TRBJ2-5,TRBV27,NA,NA,TGTGCCAGCAGTTTATTGTCCAGCCAAGAGACCCAGTACTTC,CASSLLSSQETQYF
TRBJ2-7,TRBV7-9,NA,TRBD2,TGTGCCAGCAGCTTAATTGTAGCGGGAGGGCACGCCTACGAGCAGTACTTC,CASSLIVAGGHAYEQYF
TRBJ1-1,TRBV4-2,NA,NA,TGTGCCAGCAGTAGGACAGCGAACACTGAAGCTTTCTTT,CASSRTANTEAFF
TRBJ2-7,TRBV7-9,NA,NA,TGTGCCAGCAGCTTATTGGCGGACAGTTACGAGCAGTACTTC,CASSLLADSYEQYF
TRBJ2-5,TRBV7-8,NA,NA,TGTGCCAGCGGCCGGGGGTTGGTTCGTAGGGGACAAGAGACCCAGTACTTC,CASGRGLVRRGQETQYF
TRBJ2-1,TRBV5-1,NA,TRBD1,TGCGCCAGCAGCTCGGCAGGGGGCTCCTACAATGAGCAGTTCTTC,CASSSAGGSYNEQFF
TRBJ2-7,TRBV5-1,NA,TRBD2,TGCGCCAGCAGCCCTCTAGCGGGAGAAGGTTACGAGCAGTACTTC,CASSPLAGEGYEQYF
TRBJ2-4,TRBV4-1,NA,TRBD2,TGCGCCAGCAGCCTGGGACTAGCGGGAGGGGTCGGCATTCAGTACTTC,CASSLGLAGGVGIQYF
TRBJ2-2,TRBV5-1,NA,NA,TGCGCCAGCAGCTTACTGGGGGCCAGGGAGCTGTTTTTT,CASSLLGARELFF
TRBJ2-3,TRBV7-9,NA,TRBD1,TGTGCCAGCAGCTTAAGCGGACAGGGGGCCAGCACAGATACGCAGTATTTT,CASSLSGQGASTDTQYF
TRBJ2-3,TRBV7-2,NA,TRBD2,TGTGCCAGCAGCTTAGGGCTAGCGGGAGGGGGTACGCAGTATTTT,CASSLGLAGGGTQYF
TRBJ2-4,TRBV27,NA,NA,TGTGCCAGCAGTTTAAACCAACTACTAGCCAAAAACATTCAGTACTTC,CASSLNQLLAKNIQYF
TRBJ2-3,TRBV7-9,NA,NA,TGTGCCAGCAGCCCCGGACTGGGCCGAAGCACAGATACGCAGTATTTT,CASSPGLGRSTDTQYF
TRBJ2-7,TRBV19,NA,TRBD2,TGTGCCAGTAGTATACGGCTAGCGGGAGGGCGATACGAGCAGTACTTC,CASSIRLAGGRYEQYF